This TCR beta chain was observed in a study of tumor and adjacent non-tumor tissue in lung cancer. The wider study: Patients were aged about 31 to 85, roughly 9 men and 4 to 6 women, stage I to III. Samples averaged about 4.3 million productive TCRbeta reads each. Overall study findings and caveats: Significantly higher TCR diversity was found in tumor than normal lung.

A note on this clonotype: Its antigen is not identified.

The library came from three nested PCR rounds adapted from ARM-PCR protocols. TCRdb re-called the multiplex PCR reads through MiXCR, storing one row per CDR3 protein. There are roughly 81,000 distinct CDR3 sequences in the sample; roughly 70% occur only once, and roughly 12% lies in the top ten. RNA was extracted from bulk tissue without any cell sorting. Donors were chemotherapy-naive, newly diagnosed lung cancer surgical patients in China, August–late 2014. This CDR3 is 15 amino acids long. The junction had 18 bases not matched to a gene; V was cut back by 8 bases and J by 7 bases. Germline V gene data show CDR1 as SGHRS and CDR2 as YFSETQ.

This receptor was identified in a woman between 70 and 85 years old with non-small cell lung cancer. V gene TRBV5-1 combines with J gene TRBJ2-7; TRBD2 aligns across 7 bases. Sample: lung tumor tissue. For the CDR3, the DNA is TGCGCCAGTAGCCTACAACCTAGCGGAAAGGATGAGCAGTACTTC. Amino acid sequence: CASSLQPSGKDEQYF.